A selection of T cell receptor beta chains follows, all from one sample in a study of cytomegalovirus exposure and HLA in healthy donors. The data were produced by immunoSEQ multiplex PCR, yet TCRdb's version contains in-frame clones alone and is incomplete. The sample comprises 150,000 or so clones, around 67% of which are singletons, and 1.6% rests with the top ten. The sequencing input was PBMCs. These receptors originate from a woman between 18 and 30 years old in good health and CMV-seronegative. CDR3s leave out the opening cysteine and the closing phenylalanine or tryptophan.

length: 13; V: TRBV6-5; J: TRBJ2-6; CDR3: ASSYRHSGANVLT
length: 11; V: TRBV4-3; J: NA; CDR3: ASSQDRVFEQY
length: 12; V: TRBV27; J: TRBJ1-4; CDR3: ASRTGTGVEKLF
length: 11; V: TRBV2; J: TRBJ1-1; CDR3: ASRGQRNTEAF
length: 13; V: TRBV7-9; J: TRBJ1-2; CDR3: ASSSRQGANYGYT
length: 16; V: TRBV18; J: TRBJ2-1; CDR3: ASSPRISGGDSYNEQF
length: 10; V: TRBV4-1; J: TRBJ2-1; CDR3: ASSQDLNEQF
length: 14; V: TRBV15; J: TRBJ2-4; CDR3: ATRTSGKGPRNSQY
length: 12; V: TRBV19; J: TRBJ1-5; CDR3: ATLGHHSNQPQH
length: 11; V: TRBV4-1; J: TRBJ2-5; CDR3: ASSLGQQETQY
length: 13; V: TRBV29-1; J: TRBJ1-1; CDR3: SVAGRFREDTEAF
length: 11; V: TRBV5-1; J: TRBJ2-1; CDR3: ASSIDSYNEQF
length: 14; V: TRBV4-3; J: TRBJ2-2; CDR3: ASSQETWTSGGELF
length: 12; V: TRBV9; J: TRBJ2-5; CDR3: ASSTGLAGETQY
length: 13; V: TRBV9; J: TRBJ1-6; CDR3: ASSVGAVYNSPLH
length: 13; V: TRBV9; J: TRBJ1-2; CDR3: ASSVEGTGPYGYT
length: 13; V: TRBV28; J: TRBJ1-5; CDR3: ASTPNREINQPQH
length: 12; V: TRBV18; J: TRBJ2-6; CDR3: ASSPDLGANVLT
length: 13; V: TRBV5-6; J: TRBJ2-4; CDR3: ASSPQAVAKNIQY